This TCR beta chain was sequenced in a study of blood T cell repertoires in COVID-19. Germline-derived CDR1 and CDR2 are SGHNT and YYREEE (reference sequence). Between the trimmed V and J ends, which lost 0 bases and 3 bases, there was a span of 9 bases. The CDR3 length is 14 residues. The assay was immunoSEQ multiplex PCR, and TCRdb's table has in-frame clones only and misses some. Among roughly 300,000 clones listed, approximately 90% were seen once. Sequences were obtained from peripheral blood. This sequence originates from a woman younger than 45 with COVID-19, enrolled during active disease. The V and J genes are TRBV5-4 and TRBJ2-5; unclear D gene. Here the CDR3 DNA reads TGTGCCAGCAGCTTGGTCCTAGGCGAAGAGACCCAGTACTTC. Protein sequence: CASSLVLGEETQYF.